The sequence of this T cell receptor beta chain was determined in a study of cytomegalovirus exposure and HLA in healthy donors. Turning to this clone: The junction differs from germline at one of its ends, possibly a read error. Other DNA sequences in this sample translate to the same CDR3.

Some clones are missing from TCRdb's copy, which holds only in-frame ones; the method was immunoSEQ multiplex PCR. The table lists fewer than 200,000 clones, roughly 86% of them singletons, with 2.7% in the top ten. The CDR3 has 11 residues. Germline values: CDR1 MNHEY, CDR2 SMNVEV (reference sequence). The chain links TRBV27 to TRBJ1-1; D call uncertain. The receptor was isolated from a man aged 18 to 30 in good health and CMV-seropositive. Sequenced material: PBMCs. The CDR3 bases are TGTGCCAGCAGTTCCCTGACTGAAGCTTTTTTT. It codes for CASSSLTEAFF.